The 20 T cell receptor beta chains below all came from one sample that was sequenced in a study of blood T cells in healthy people across ages. For the second PCR, which ran for about 7 to 11 cycles, a sample-barcoded 5' primer and a J-beta primer mix were used. Each CDR3 protein is one row after TCRdb ran MiXCR on the 5' RACE reads. The sample contains more than 450,000 distinct CDR3 sequences, about a quarter of which appear only once. These data are also associated with another study on T cells of mothers and their children.

Input material: blood. The receptor set was obtained from a boy aged 2 to 10 in good health.

V and J are TRBV7-2 and TRBJ2-1; TRBD2 aligns across 7 bases. CDR3 length: 17 residues. V gave up 4 bases and J gave up 2 bases; unmatched junction bases: 11. From germline, CDR1 is SGHTA and CDR2 FQGNSA. In nucleotides, the CDR3 is TGTGCCAGCAGCTCGACCGATCGAGCGGGGCCCTACAATGAGCAGTTCTTC. Protein: CASSSTDRAGPYNEQFF.

The rearrangement joins TRBV11-2 to TRBJ1-2; D not certain. V was clipped by 4 bases and J by 4 bases, with 7 bases between them. The CDR3 contains 12 residues. The germline CDR1 and CDR2 sequences are SGHAT and FQNNGV. CDR3 sequence reads: CASSSEVYGYTF. CDR3 DNA sequence: TGTGCCAGCAGCTCAGAGGTCTATGGCTACACCTTC. The variable domain in full, completed from reference TRBV11-2 and TRBJ1-2, reads EAGVAQSPRYKIIEKRQSVAFWCNPISGHATLYWYQQILGQGPKLLIQFQNNGVVDDSQLPKDRFSAERLKGVDSTLKIQPAKLEDSAVYLCASSSEVYGYTFGSGTRLTVV.

This clonotype has a handful of counts. The J gene is TRBJ2-2, the V gene TRBV4-3; D is perhaps TRBD1 or TRBD2 (6 bases each). Germline assignment: CDR1 LGHNA and CDR2 YSLEER. The length of the CDR3 is 16 residues. The ends were cut back, 1 base at V and 3 bases at J, with 12 bases in the middle. In DNA, the CDR3 is TGCGCCAGCAGCCAAGGAGGGGGGTTGGACACCGGGGAGCTGTTTTTT. Its protein product is CASSQGGGLDTGELFF.

This rearrangement joins TRBV20-1 to TRBJ1-1, with no clear D. Germline assignment: CDR1 DFQATT and CDR2 SNEGSKA (reference sequence). Trimming shortened V by 0 bases and J by 11 bases, and 10 bases separated the two germline ends. The CDR3 covers 11 residues. The CDR3 region is CSARDQERAFF. For the CDR3, the DNA is TGCAGTGCTAGAGATCAGGAACGGGCTTTCTTT.

The chain uses TRBV18 and TRBJ2-5; D is undetermined. The assigned J gene may be wrong: the sequence end matches TRBJ2-7 better. Germline V CDR1 and CDR2: KGHSH, LQKENI. This CDR3 region has 13 residues. The CDR3 sequence is CASSPRGYYEQYF. CDR3 DNA: TGTGCCAGCTCACCACGCGGTTACTACGAGCAGTACTTC.

The chain employs TRBV10-3 and TRBJ2-2; 7 bases fit TRBD2. V trimming: 6 bases; J trimming: 0 bases; junction bases outside the gene matches: 10. The germline V gene encodes CDR1 ENHRY and CDR2 SYGVKD. The CDR3 extends over 17 amino acids. The CDR3 protein is CAIRPSGVPANTGELFF. Written as DNA, the CDR3 is TGTGCCATCAGGCCCAGCGGGGTCCCTGCGAACACCGGGGAGCTGTTTTTT.

This clonotype was recorded a few times. The rearrangement links TRBV5-1 to TRBJ1-2; no clear D. The V end was cut by 1 base, the J end by 5 bases, with 12 bases between. The CDR3 length is 14 residues. Germline V CDR1 and CDR2: SGHRS, YFSETQ. The CDR3 bases are TGCGCCAGCAGCTTGAGTTCCGGTAGATATGGCTACACCTTC. The encoded protein is CASSLSSGRYGYTF.

This clonotype has just a few counts. V is TRBV7-9 and J is TRBJ2-1; D gene unclear. Gene TRBJ2-7 matches the end of the DNA better, so the J call may be wrong. This CDR3 comprises 15 residues. Germline V gene sequence: CDR1 SEHNR, CDR2 FQNEAQ (reference sequence). DNA of the CDR3: TGTGCCAGCAGCTTAGCCGTGGGCGGTGTCTACGAGCAGTACTTC. As protein: CASSLAVGGVYEQYF.

This clonotype was detected a few times. The junction and the germline gene differ at one end; a read error may be behind it. The chain combines TRBV7-8 with TRBJ2-1; 7 nucleotides match TRBD1. Germline CDR1 is SGHVS and CDR2 is FQNEAQ. This CDR3 is built from 15 residues. For the CDR3, the DNA is TGTGCCAGCACCTTAGGGGCCGGGACAGACAATGAGCAGTTCTTC. Translating it yields CASTLGAGTDNEQFF.

This clonotype occurred once. The chain combines TRBV6-6 with TRBJ2-1; 8 bases fit TRBD2. The J call is doubtful: the DNA matches TRBJ2-5 better. The CDR3 covers 15 residues. Germline V gene lookup returns CDR1 MNHNY and CDR2 SVGAGI (reference sequence). The CDR3, as DNA: TGTGCCAGCACCCTAAGCCGGGGGGGAGGCGAGACCCAGTACTTC. Amino acids: CASTLSRGGGETQYF.

This clonotype was counted a few times. This chain joins TRBV15 and TRBJ2-1; possibly TRBD1 for D (6 bases). Gene TRBJ2-7 matches the end of the DNA better, so the J call may be wrong. Germline CDR1 and CDR2: LNHNV and YYDKDF (reference sequence). CDR3 length equals 15 residues. The CDR3 DNA follows: TGTGCCACCAGCCCCCCGGCGCAGGGGTATTACGAGCAGTACTTC. It is translated as CATSPPAQGYYEQYF.

V usage is TRBV7-2 and J usage is TRBJ1-2, with D possibly TRBD1 on 6 matching bases. The CDR3 runs to 15 residues. The ends were cut back, 3 bases at V and 0 bases at J, with 11 bases in the middle. Germline loops: CDR1 SGHTA, CDR2 FQGNSA. The CDR3 region is CASSFYRAANYGYTF. DNA of the CDR3: TGTGCCAGCAGCTTCTACAGGGCCGCTAACTATGGCTACACCTTC.

As DNA, the CDR3 is TGTGCCACCAGTGATTTTGGGTATAGCAATCAGCCCCAGCATTTT. The encoded protein is CATSDFGYSNQPQHF. This rearrangement joins TRBV24-1 to TRBJ1-5; D is unclear. The CDR3 runs to 15 residues. The germline V and J ends were trimmed by 1 base and 0 bases, with 6 bases remaining between them. Per the germline V gene, CDR1 is KGHDR and CDR2 is SFDVKD.

This clonotype was seen more than once but under ten times. This chain's CDR3 is CASRLDNHFSYEQYF. CDR3 bases: TGCGCCAGCAGGCTAGACAACCACTTCTCCTACGAGCAGTACTTC. V is TRBV5-1 and J is TRBJ2-7, with D hard to call. Per germline, CDR1 SGHRS and CDR2 YFSETQ. Trimming stripped 5 bases from V and 0 bases from J, with 15 bases between. The CDR3 has 15 amino acids.

This clonotype appeared many times. The J gene is TRBJ2-5, the V gene TRBV5-5; 9 bases map to TRBD1. There are 15 residues in the CDR3. V shed 4 bases and J 5 bases; nucleotides not matched to a gene: 9. Germline V gene sequence: CDR1 SGHKS, CDR2 YYEKEE (reference sequence). The CDR3: CASSPGTGKRETQYF. DNA of the CDR3: TGTGCCAGCAGCCCCGGGACAGGGAAAAGGGAGACCCAGTACTTC.

J is TRBJ1-1 and V is TRBV10-1; possibly TRBD1 for D (5 bases). The germline gives CDR1 WNHNN, CDR2 SYGVQD (reference sequence). Trimming took off 2 bases at V and 3 bases at J, with 13 bases between the two ends. The CDR3 totals 15 residues. The CDR3 loop is CASSEGVVGDTEAFF. CDR3 nucleotides: TGCGCCAGCAGTGAGGGAGTCGTGGGGGACACTGAAGCTTTCTTT.

The chain links TRBV4-1 to TRBJ2-1; weak D call: TRBD2 (5 bases). CDR1 is MGHRA and CDR2 is YSYEKL in the germline V gene. The CDR3 has 13 residues. Deletions cut 0 bases from V and 15 bases from J, with 15 bases between. The CDR3 spells CASSQEVGVRGFF. CDR3 nucleotide sequence: TGCGCCAGCAGCCAAGAGGTCGGGGTTCGAGGGTTCTTC.

The chain joins TRBV11-2 to TRBJ2-2; TRBD1 aligns across 10 bases. The length of the CDR3 is 16 residues. The germline gives CDR1 SGHAT, CDR2 FQNNGV. V lost 5 bases, J lost 3 bases, and 6 bases stayed unmatched. The CDR3 DNA follows: TGTGCCAGCAGCCCGACGACAGGGGGCTACACCGGGGAGCTGTTTTTT. Residues: CASSPTTGGYTGELFF.

The chain combines TRBV19 with TRBJ2-7; 12 positions match TRBD2. From germline, CDR1 is LNHDA and CDR2 SQIVND (reference sequence). This CDR3 spans 14 amino acids. J was trimmed by 5 bases and V by 5 bases; bases with no gene match: 4. The CDR3 DNA follows: TGTGCCAGTAGTGTTTGGACTAGCGGGAACGAGCAGTACTTC. Its translation: CASSVWTSGNEQYF. The entire variable domain, with the rest obtained from reference TRBV19 and TRBJ2-7, is as follows: DGGITQSPKYLFRKEGQNVTLSCEQNLNHDAMYWYRQDPGQGLRLIYYSQIVNDFQKGDIAEGYSVSREKKESFPLTVTSAQKNPTAFYLCASSVWTSGNEQYFGPGTRLTVT.

This clonotype was seen ten or more times. V and J are TRBV5-1 and TRBJ1-4; the D is unclear. V was clipped by 4 bases and J by 8 bases, with 18 bases between them. This CDR3 has 15 residues. Germline assignment: CDR1 SGHRS and CDR2 YFSETQ. The CDR3 loop is CASSPVSGLTEKLFF. CDR3 nucleotides: TGCGCCAGCAGCCCTGTGAGTGGACTGACGGAAAAACTGTTTTTT.